This entry lists 25 T cell receptor beta chains sequenced from one sample in a study of cytomegalovirus exposure and HLA in healthy donors. In the PCR, 60 Vbeta and 13 Jbeta primers were used. Assay: immunoSEQ multiplex PCR; the TCRdb copy retains only in-frame clones and omits some. The data hold roughly 150,000 clones, with roughly 80% observed a single time. The source material was PBMCs. These receptors came from a man in his thirties or forties in good health and CMV-seronegative.

J is TRBJ2-2 and V is TRBV27, with TRBD1 identical over 8 bases. Germline V lookup: CDR1 MNHEY, CDR2 SMNVEV (reference sequence). V shed 7 bases and J 4 bases; nucleotides not matched to a gene: 17. CDR3 length equals 18 residues. The CDR3 sequence is CASKRGSDRGRLTGELFF. The CDR3, as DNA: TGTGCCAGCAAGCGAGGATCCGACAGGGGCCGTCTCACCGGGGAGCTGTTTTTT.

This clone has a handful of counts. The chain joins TRBV6-6 to TRBJ2-7, with D possibly TRBD2 on 5 matching bases. There are 12 residues in the CDR3. The germline V and J ends were trimmed by 9 bases and 0 bases, with 9 bases remaining between them. From germline, CDR1 is MNHNY and CDR2 SVGAGI (reference sequence). The CDR3 DNA reads TGTGCCAGTACGGGGAGCTCCTACGAGCAGTACTTC. This sequence encodes CASTGSSYEQYF.

The chain has TRBV5-1 and TRBJ1-5; 7 positions agree with TRBD1. After removal of 0 bases from V and 1 base from J, the junction contained 1 base not matched to a gene. Germline V gene sequence: CDR1 SGHRS, CDR2 YFSETQ. The CDR3 is 15 residues long. The CDR3, as DNA: TGCGCCAGCAGCTTGGGACAGGGAAGCAATCAGCCCCAGCATTTT. It encodes CASSLGQGSNQPQHF.

The gene calls are TRBV9 and TRBJ2-1; 9 bases fit TRBD2. Looked up from germline, CDR1 is SGDLS and CDR2 is YYNGEE. After removal of 2 bases from V and 4 bases from J, the junction contained 4 bases not matched to a gene. CDR3 length: 15 amino acids. The CDR3, as DNA: TGTGCCAGCAGCGTTTCTAGCGGGGTTTACAATGAGCAGTTCTTC. Its translation is CASSVSSGVYNEQFF.

CDR3 DNA sequence: TGTGCCAGCAGCTTGACAGTCTCCCTTCCCTACGAGCAGTACTTC. This translates into CASSLTVSLPYEQYF. The V call is TRBV5-6, the J call TRBJ2-7, with unresolved D. V lost 1 base to trimming and J lost 2 bases, with 13 bases between them. The CDR3 has 15 amino acids. Germline CDR1 reads SGHDT; CDR2 reads YYEEEE.

The V call is TRBV29-1, the J call TRBJ2-5; 7 nucleotides align to TRBD1. Germline V gives CDR1 SQVTM, CDR2 ANQGSEA. This CDR3 comprises 13 residues. V lost 2 bases and J lost 5; bases outside the gene matches: 5. This CDR3 is CSVEYRGQETQYF. CDR3 bases: TGCAGCGTTGAATACAGGGGTCAGGAGACCCAGTACTTC. Based on the CDR3 plus reference TRBV29-1 and TRBJ2-5, the full variable domain is SAVISQKPSRDICQRGTSLTIQCQVDSQVTMMFWYRQQPGQSLTLIATANQGSEATYESGFVIDKFPISRPNLTFSTLTVSNMSPEDSSIYLCSVEYRGQETQYFGPGTRLLVL.

The chain uses TRBV4-1 and TRBJ1-1; weak D call: TRBD1 (5 bases). The V gene's germline CDR1 is MGHRA and CDR2 YSYEKL. The CDR3 has 17 amino acids. The ends were cut back, 2 bases at V and 7 bases at J, with 23 bases in the middle. The CDR3 region is CASSQPNERKEGSEAFF. CDR3 DNA sequence: TGCGCCAGCAGCCAACCGAATGAGCGGAAGGAGGGGAGTGAAGCTTTCTTT.

CDR3 residues: CASSFQREGYNEQFF. For the CDR3, the DNA is TGTGCCAGCAGCTTTCAGCGGGAGGGGTACAATGAGCAGTTCTTC. This rearrangement joins TRBV7-2 to TRBJ2-1, with 10 positions matching TRBD2. CDR1 and CDR2 (germline): SGHTA, FQGNSA. J was trimmed by 4 bases and V by 3 bases; bases with no gene match: 3. CDR3 size: 15 residues.

This chain connects TRBV19 to TRBJ2-2; tentatively, D is TRBD2 (6 bases). The CDR3 totals 16 residues. Germline V CDR1 and CDR2: LNHDA, SQIVND (reference sequence). Trimming took off 7 bases at V and 3 bases at J, with 18 bases between the two ends. This chain's CDR3 is CASTKVSGVHTGELFF. CDR3 in DNA: TGTGCCAGTACCAAAGTTTCGGGAGTACACACCGGGGAGCTGTTTTTT.

The chain is built from TRBV7-6 and TRBJ2-6; no definite D call. Germline V gene lookup returns CDR1 SGHVS and CDR2 FNYEAQ. The CDR3 is made up of 16 amino acids. The V and J ends lost 0 bases and 4 bases respectively, with 10 bases between them. The CDR3 DNA reads as TGTGCCAGCAGCTTAGCGGGCTTTGACGGGGCCAACGTCCTGACTTTC. Translated, it gives CASSLAGFDGANVLTF.

This clone was seen just once. The chain is built from TRBV6-5 and TRBJ2-1; TRBD1 might be the D (6 bases). V was clipped by 6 bases and J by 4 bases, with 16 bases between them. Germline CDR1 is MNHEY and CDR2 is SVGAGI. The CDR3 has 15 residues. DNA for the CDR3: TGTGCCAGCAGACTGGGACACCGGAAATACAATGAGCAGTTCTTC. Translating it yields CASRLGHRKYNEQFF.

The chain employs TRBV6-1 and TRBJ2-7; D call uncertain. Germline CDR1 reads MNHNS; CDR2 reads SASEGT. V lost 6 bases to trimming and J lost 2 bases, with 8 bases between them. CDR3 length: 12 residues. DNA of the CDR3: TGTGCCAGCAGGGTCAGGACCTACGAGCAGTACTTC. The encoded protein is CASRVRTYEQYF.

The sample holds one count of this clone. This CDR3 reads CASSFSGNTIYF. CDR3 coding DNA: TGTGCCAGCAGCTTTTCTGGAAACACCATATATTTT. The rearrangement joins TRBV28 to TRBJ1-3; the D is unclear. This CDR3 has 12 amino acids. Trimming removed 6 bases from V and 1 base from J, with 4 bases in between. Germline V CDR1 and CDR2: MDHEN, SYDVKM. Together with reference TRBV28 and TRBJ1-3, the CDR3 gives the full variable domain: DVKVTQSSRYLVKRTGEKVFLECVQDMDHENMFWYRQDPGLGLRLIYFSYDVKMKEKGDIPEGYSVSREKKERFSLILESASTNQTSMYLCASSFSGNTIYFGEGSWLTVV.

This clone has only a few counts. This rearrangement joins TRBV4-1 to TRBJ2-7; 7 bases are shared with TRBD2. V lost 3 bases, J lost 0 bases, and 8 bases stayed unmatched. Germline lookup yields CDR1 MGHRA and CDR2 YSYEKL. This CDR3 spans 16 amino acids. CDR3 DNA: TGCGCCAGCAGCCAGGTTAGCGGGCCTATCTCCTACGAGCAGTACTTC. It specifies CASSQVSGPISYEQYF.

This chain joins TRBV7-2 and TRBJ2-2; 7 bases match TRBD1. CDR3 length equals 15 residues. Germline-derived CDR1 and CDR2 are SGHTA and FQGNSA. Trimming cost V 2 bases and J 6 bases; bases outside gene matches: 6. CDR3 residues: CASSLRGPAPGELFF. The CDR3, as DNA: TGTGCCAGCAGCTTAAGGGGGCCGGCCCCCGGGGAGCTGTTTTTT.

The chain is built from TRBV6-1 and TRBJ1-5, with a tentative D call TRBD1 (5 bases). V gave up 8 bases and J gave up 6 bases, with 11 bases separating them. From germline, CDR1 is MNHNS and CDR2 SASEGT. The CDR3 covers 12 residues. CDR3 DNA: TGTGCCAGCGGGGGAGGGGCTCAGCCCCAGCATTTT. It yields the protein CASGGGAQPQHF.

The rearrangement joins TRBV5-1 to TRBJ1-4; no clear D gene. V shed 4 bases and J shed 0 bases, with 7 bases lying between them. Germline CDR1 SGHRS, CDR2 YFSETQ. This CDR3 has 14 amino acids. CDR3 sequence reads: CASSLSPTNEKLFF. The CDR3 region has the DNA TGCGCCAGCAGCCTTAGTCCAACTAATGAAAAACTGTTTTTT.

The rearrangement joins TRBV6-1 to TRBJ2-5, with 12 bases lining up with TRBD2. This CDR3 region has 16 residues. Per the germline V gene, CDR1 is MNHNS and CDR2 is SASEGT. J gave up 2 bases and V 4 bases, and 5 bases lay outside the gene matches. The CDR3 spells CASSVGTSGRQETQYF. DNA for the CDR3: TGTGCCAGCAGTGTAGGGACTAGCGGGCGACAAGAGACCCAGTACTTC.

The CDR3 DNA reads TGTGCCAGCAGCATAATCACCGGGACAGGGCGCTACGAGCAGTACTTC. As protein: CASSIITGTGRYEQYF. The V call is TRBV13, the J call TRBJ2-7; 9 nucleotides align to TRBD1. Germline V CDR1 and CDR2: PRHDT, FYEKMQ (reference sequence). The CDR3 is made up of 16 amino acids. The V gene end was trimmed by 5 bases and the J gene end by 3 bases; junction bases not matched to a gene: 11. Variable domain in full (rest from reference TRBV13 and TRBJ2-7): AAGVIQSPRHLIKEKRETATLKCYPIPRHDTVYWYQQGPGQDPQFLISFYEKMQSDKGSIPDRFSAQQFSDYHSELNMSSLELGDSALYFCASSIITGTGRYEQYFGPGTRLTVT.

CDR3 residues: CASSPGLAGDYEQYF. CDR3 in DNA: TGCGCCAGCAGCCCCGGACTAGCGGGGGACTACGAGCAGTACTTC. V gene TRBV5-1 combines with J gene TRBJ2-7, with TRBD2 matching over 13 bases. Germline V lookup: CDR1 SGHRS, CDR2 YFSETQ. The CDR3 runs 15 residues. With 4 bases clipped from V and 3 bases from J, the junction kept 4 bases outside the gene matches.

In this sample, this clone turned up a few times. This sequence joins TRBV10-3 and TRBJ2-1; 7 nucleotides match TRBD1. The CDR3 totals 13 residues. V lost 6 bases and J lost 8; bases outside the gene matches: 7. Germline values: CDR1 ENHRY, CDR2 SYGVKD. CDR3 coding DNA: TGTGCCATCAGGGAGACAGGGCGGGATGAGCAGTTCTTC. Translation: CAIRETGRDEQFF.

This clone was seen more than once but under ten times. In nucleotides, the CDR3 is TGTGCCAGCAGTGTACAGGGTACCACTGAAGCTTTCTTT. It encodes CASSVQGTTEAFF. The rearrangement uses TRBV6-5 and TRBJ1-1, with D possibly being TRBD1 (6 bases). This CDR3 region has 13 residues. Germline V lookup: CDR1 MNHEY, CDR2 SVGAGI. The germline V and J ends were trimmed by 5 bases and 4 bases, with 11 bases remaining between them.

The chain carries TRBV6-1 and TRBJ1-2; 8 nucleotides agree with TRBD1. This CDR3 region has 13 residues. Germline CDR1 is MNHNS and CDR2 is SASEGT. The J segment lost 4 bases and the V segment lost 8 bases, leaving 6 bases of the junction unmatched. This CDR3 reads CASSDRATYGYTF. DNA of the CDR3: TGTGCCAGCTCGGACAGGGCCACCTATGGCTACACCTTC.

The chain employs TRBV7-2 and TRBJ2-6; no reliable D call. V was shortened by 4 bases and J by 0 bases, with 7 bases between the two germline ends. The CDR3 runs 15 residues. Looked up from germline, CDR1 is SGHTA and CDR2 is FQGNSA. The DNA of the CDR3 is TGTGCCAGCAGCTCTACAGTCTCTGGGGCCAACGTCCTGACTTTC. Protein: CASSSTVSGANVLTF.

The rearrangement links TRBV28 to TRBJ2-1; possibly TRBD2 for D (5 bases). Trimming took off 4 bases at V and 0 bases at J, with 10 bases between the two ends. Germline values: CDR1 MDHEN, CDR2 SYDVKM. CDR3 length: 15 residues. In DNA form, the CDR3 reads TGTGCCAGCAGTTCTAGCAAGAGCTCCTACAATGAGCAGTTCTTC. Its translation: CASSSSKSSYNEQFF.